A selection of T cell receptor beta chains follows, all from one sample in a study of cytomegalovirus exposure and HLA in healthy donors. Some clones are missing from TCRdb's copy, which holds only in-frame ones; the method was immunoSEQ multiplex PCR. In the table there are roughly 150,000 clones, 80% to 90% of which are singletons. Sequencing was carried out using PBMCs. The receptors originated from a young man in good health and CMV-seropositive. CDR3s include the opening cysteine and the closing phenylalanine or tryptophan. Fields, in order: CDR3 protein, CDR3 DNA, D gene, J gene, V gene, clone size. The D gene is left open where the match is weak. Clone size appears in some rows only: once, few, many, or a class for an expanded clone.

CASSLVHTDTQYF	TGTGCCAGCAGCTTAGTTCACACAGATACGCAGTATTTT	-	TRBJ2-3	TRBV7-2	few
CASRRDRGYTEAFF	TGTGCCAGCAGGAGGGACAGGGGGTACACTGAAGCTTTCTTT	TRBD1	TRBJ1-1	TRBV16	-
CASGGLAGVTGELFF	TGCGCCAGCGGCGGACTAGCGGGAGTCACCGGGGAGCTGTTTTTT	TRBD2	TRBJ2-2	TRBV4-1	-
CASSQGQRVDTQYF	TGTGCCAGCAGCCAGGGACAGAGGGTCGATACGCAGTATTTT	TRBD1	TRBJ2-3	TRBV4-2	-
CSVEAVQDTQYF	TGCAGCGTTGAGGCCGTTCAAGATACGCAGTATTTT	-	TRBJ2-3	TRBV29-1	-
CASSQPGQRAGEQFF	TGTGCCAGCAGCCAGCCGGGACAGCGGGCCGGGGAGCAGTTCTTC	-	TRBJ2-1	TRBV6-6	few
CASSSQGWETQYF	TGTGCCAGCAGCTCACAGGGTTGGGAGACCCAGTACTTC	-	TRBJ2-5	TRBV9	-
CAISGSGNTNYGYTF	TGTGCCATCAGTGGGTCGGGCAATACTAACTATGGCTACACCTTC	-	TRBJ1-2	TRBV10-3	once
CATSSRNLAPHETQYF	TGTGCCACCAGCAGTCGTAATCTAGCCCCCCACGAGACCCAGTACTTC	-	TRBJ2-5	TRBV15	-
CASSLVIGELFF	TGTGCCAGCAGCTTGGTCATCGGGGAGCTGTTTTTT	-	TRBJ2-2	TRBV5-4	-
CASSSRSTGTDEKLFF	TGTGCCAGCAGCTCTAGGTCGACAGGAACTGATGAAAAACTGTTTTTT	-	TRBJ1-4	TRBV11-2	-
CASSIVPSGYTGELFF	TGTGCCAGTAGTATAGTTCCTAGCGGGTACACCGGGGAGCTGTTTTTT	TRBD2	TRBJ2-2	TRBV19	-
CASSLSEAGGVGLAFF	TGTGCCAGCAGCTTATCAGAGGCAGGGGGCGTTGGGTTGGCTTTCTTT	TRBD1	TRBJ1-1	TRBV7-9	once
CASSPRGLAADTQYF	TGTGCCAGCAGTCCAAGGGGACTAGCGGCAGATACGCAGTATTTT	TRBD2	TRBJ2-3	TRBV6-1	-
CASSATSGSGDEQFF	TGTGCCAGCAGCGCGACTAGCGGGAGCGGGGATGAGCAGTTCTTC	TRBD2	TRBJ2-1	TRBV7-3	-
CASSLAGISYNEQFF	TGTGCCAGCAGCTTAGCGGGGATCTCCTACAATGAGCAGTTCTTC	-	TRBJ2-1	TRBV11-2	-
CASSPPDWRGAQYF	TGTGCCAGCTCGCCTCCGGACTGGAGAGGAGCCCAGTACTTC	-	TRBJ2-5	TRBV18	-
CASRKQGSTNEKLFF	TGTGCCAGCAGGAAACAGGGATCAACTAATGAAAAACTGTTTTTT	-	TRBJ1-4	TRBV2	-
CASSFSGQGANTIYF	TGTGCCAGCAGCTTCTCGGGACAGGGGGCGAACACCATATATTTT	TRBD1	TRBJ1-3	TRBV9	-
CASSHGGAREKLFF	TGCGCCAGCAGCCACGGGGGGGCGCGGGAAAAACTGTTTTTT	-	TRBJ1-4	TRBV5-1	-
CASSSPGLADNYNEQFF	TGTGCCAGCAGCTCGCCCGGACTAGCGGATAACTACAATGAGCAGTTCTTC	TRBD2	TRBJ2-1	TRBV7-2	-
CASGSGNGNEKLFF	TGTGCTAGTGGTTCAGGAAACGGAAATGAAAAACTGTTTTTT	-	TRBJ1-4	TRBV12-5	-
CATRQGAYEQYF	TGTGCCACCCGACAGGGGGCTTACGAGCAGTACTTC	TRBD1	TRBJ2-7	TRBV6-5	once
CAWRPPSGSSTGELFF	TGTGCCTGGAGACCCCCTAGCGGGAGTAGCACCGGGGAGCTGTTTTTT	TRBD2	TRBJ2-2	TRBV30	-
CASSFSGQGDTGELFF	TGCGCCAGCAGCTTTTCGGGACAGGGGGACACCGGGGAGCTGTTTTTT	TRBD1	TRBJ2-2	TRBV5-1	-
CASSFGASGYTGELFF	TGTGCCAGCAGTTTTGGGGCTAGCGGGTACACCGGGGAGCTGTTTTTT	TRBD2	TRBJ2-2	TRBV11-2	once
CASSSWGIAGKGTGELFF	TGTGCCAGCAGCTCTTGGGGGATCGCGGGGAAAGGAACCGGGGAGCTGTTTTTT	-	TRBJ2-2	TRBV5-6	-
CASSLVTLKTGHEAFF	TGTGCCAGCAGCTTAGTGACACTTAAGACAGGGCATGAAGCTTTCTTT	TRBD1	TRBJ1-1	TRBV7-9	-
CSVTNTGEGYTF	TGCAGCGTAACTAACACAGGGGAGGGCTACACCTTC	TRBD1	TRBJ1-2	TRBV29-1	-
CAWSVSGYNEQFF	TGTGCCTGGAGTGTATCGGGGTACAATGAGCAGTTCTTC	-	TRBJ2-1	TRBV30	once
CASSYSGRVTDTQYF	TGTGCCAGCAGTTACTCGGGGCGAGTCACAGATACGCAGTATTTT	-	TRBJ2-3	TRBV6-5	-
CASSFYRDEKLFF	TGTGCCAGCAGCTTCTACAGGGATGAAAAACTGTTTTTT	-	TRBJ1-4	TRBV11-3	-
CASSIPGDYTGELFF	TGTGCCAGCTCCATTCCGGGGGATTACACCGGGGAGCTGTTTTTT	-	TRBJ2-2	TRBV18	-
CAWSAGLNYEQYF	TGTGCCTGGAGCGCAGGGTTAAACTACGAGCAGTACTTC	-	TRBJ2-7	TRBV30	-
CASSLQETQYF	TGCGCCAGCAGCCTCCAAGAGACCCAGTACTTC	-	TRBJ2-5	TRBV5-1	-